This TCR beta chain was captured in a study of shared clonotypes between healthy human individuals. Concerning this clone: Its antigen is not identified.

Study results and caveats: Blood alone was sampled, and tissue repertoires likely differ. It was anticipated that sequencing depth would influence how many clonotypes donors shared. What naive subsets generally showed was a larger estimated richness than memory subsets showed.

V trimming: 6 bases; J trimming: 7 bases; junction bases outside the gene matches: 6. Germline CDR1 and CDR2: MNHNY and SVGAGI (reference sequence). The CDR3 contains 14 residues. Per the original data handling: Filtering was not the same, since immunoSEQ gave junction-only sequences without quality scores. Some clones are missing from TCRdb's copy, which holds only in-frame ones; the method was immunoSEQ multiplex PCR. V, J and clone size are taken as reported in that table, and D and trimming were inferred from the DNA itself. The repertoire holds 1 million to 1.3 million clones, with around 78% as singletons.

This clonotype originated in a man younger than 35 in good health. Some clones in this sample may be carry-over from other donors' samples. This chain connects TRBV6-6 to TRBJ1-6; 7 bases are shared with TRBD1. Input material: memory CD4+ T cells from PBMCs. The subset denotes: CD45RA-negative fraction. CDR3 region: CASRRDSPNSPLHF. The DNA of the CDR3 is TGTGCCAGCAGACGGGACAGCCCAAATTCACCCCTCCACTTT.